The T cell receptor beta chain described here comes from a study of blood T cell repertoires in COVID-19. Study background: Donors in the United States, Italy and Spain gave samples during acute or convalescent COVID-19.

Germline-derived CDR1 and CDR2 are SGHRS and YFSETQ. The CDR3 is 18 residues long. With 4 bases clipped from V and 3 bases from J, the junction kept 19 bases outside the gene matches. This clone was seen a handful of times. Per the original methods: From reference gene primer amplification, estimates of nucleated cell counts were derived. The repertoire was sequenced with immunoSEQ multiplex PCR; TCRdb's copy has only in-frame clones and lacks some. V, J and clone size were drawn from that table, and D and trimming were deduced from the DNA. Of some 83,000 clones in the sample, roughly 90% are singletons; the top ten hold approximately 17%.

The source of this sequence is a man of 80 years or more in a cohort sampled during active COVID-19. The chain carries TRBV5-1 and TRBJ2-7; 7 bases agree with TRBD2. The sequencing sample was made of peripheral blood. CDR3 sequence: CASSRLGGNSGGYYEQYF. In DNA, the CDR3 is TGCGCCAGCAGCCGTCTCGGGGGGAATTCGGGCGGCTACTACGAGCAGTACTTC.